This T cell receptor (beta chain) derives from a study of T cell responses to AZD1222 COVID-19 vaccine. Background on the study: Second-dose timings of about 4 or about 12 weeks were pooled.

TCRdb's copy holds only in-frame clones and misses some; the assay was immunoSEQ multiplex PCR. The sample lists 140,000 or so clones, about 89% seen once, with around 4.7% in the top ten. To note about this clone: Its antigen is undetermined.

CDR3 size: 14 residues. V lost 6 bases to trimming and J lost 4 bases, with 13 bases between them. From germline, CDR1 is SGHRS and CDR2 YFSETQ. Study conclusions and caveats: Dominant at 160-218 and 743-854, vaccine-associated CD4 TCRs also spanned spike. Spike-specific TCR depth and breadth grew after two AZD1222 doses.

This sample comprised peripheral blood, obtained on day 0 of AZD1222 vaccination. This sequence joins TRBV5-1 and TRBJ1-4; the D gene is possibly TRBD1 (5 bases). The origin of this receptor is an adult in good health. CDR3 sequence: CASTDGADNEKLFF. CDR3 sequence (DNA): TGCGCCAGCACTGACGGGGCGGATAATGAAAAACTGTTTTTT.